The 14 T cell receptor beta chains presented below share a single source sample, sequenced in a study of graft-versus-host responses after intestinal transplantation. Their recognized antigens are unknown. Assay: immunoSEQ multiplex PCR; the TCRdb copy retains only in-frame clones and omits some. Of roughly 92,000 clones listed, approximately 90% were seen once; the top ten hold roughly 0.28%. The source was unstimulated CD4+ T cells sorted from spleen or lymph node cells, collected before transplant. These receptors originate from a human donor who was the organ donor for an intestinal transplant.

This rearrangement joins TRBV7-2 to TRBJ2-1, with 8 bases that match TRBD2. Germline CDR1 reads SGHTA; CDR2 reads FQGNSA. After removal of 11 bases from V and 10 bases from J, the junction contained 4 bases not matched to a gene. The CDR3 is 10 residues long. In nucleotides, the CDR3 is TGTGCCCCGCGGGAGGACGAGCAGTTCTTC. Translation gives CAPREDEQFF.

This rearrangement joins TRBV11-2 to TRBJ1-1; D unresolved. CDR1 SGHAT and CDR2 FQNNGV come from the germline V gene. The CDR3 length is 15 residues. The germline V and J ends were trimmed by 4 bases and 1 base, with 13 bases remaining between them. CDR3 bases: TGTGCCAGCAGCTCCCACTTAGCCGGGAACACTGAAGCTTTCTTT. Translation gives CASSSHLAGNTEAFF.

This chain links TRBV28 with TRBJ2-3; 9 positions agree with TRBD1. The germline CDR1 and CDR2 sequences are MDHEN and SYDVKM. The ends lost 8 bases at V and 1 base at J; junction bases unmatched: 7. The CDR3 loop spans 15 amino acids. The CDR3 sequence is CASLDRGRGTDTQYF. As DNA, the CDR3 is TGTGCCAGCCTGGACAGGGGAAGGGGCACAGATACGCAGTATTTT.

This clone was counted once. This chain connects TRBV19 to TRBJ2-3, with 7 bases aligning to TRBD1. This CDR3 region has 14 residues. Germline V gene sequence: CDR1 LNHDA, CDR2 SQIVND (reference sequence). The J segment lost 3 bases and the V segment lost 5 bases, leaving 5 bases of the junction unmatched. The CDR3 sequence: CASSLARGTDTQYF. CDR3 DNA: TGTGCCAGTAGTTTGGCCAGGGGGACAGATACGCAGTATTTT. The full variable domain, its missing parts supplied by reference TRBV19 and TRBJ2-3, is DGGITQSPKYLFRKEGQNVTLSCEQNLNHDAMYWYRQDPGQGLRLIYYSQIVNDFQKGDIAEGYSVSREKKESFPLTVTSAQKNPTAFYLCASSLARGTDTQYFGPGTRLTVL.

The chain joins TRBV9 to TRBJ1-2; possible D gene TRBD1, 5 bases. Germline V gene sequence: CDR1 SGDLS, CDR2 YYNGEE. The V gene lost 0 bases and the J gene lost 8 bases, with 11 bases spanning the gap. The CDR3 contains 13 residues. The chain's CDR3 is CASSVDGGVGYTF. The CDR3 bases are TGTGCCAGCAGCGTAGATGGAGGGGTGGGCTACACCTTC.

This clone was detected only a few times. The gene calls are TRBV29-1 and TRBJ2-7, with 13 bases matching TRBD2. The germline gives CDR1 SQVTM, CDR2 ANQGSEA. CDR3 length: 16 amino acids. The junction had 15 bases not matched to a gene; V was cut back by 6 bases and J by 7 bases. The CDR3 DNA reads as TGCAGCGTCCGCACCGGGACTAGCGGGGTTCGGGGTGAGCAGTACTTC. Translation: CSVRTGTSGVRGEQYF.

The chain recombines TRBV27 with TRBJ2-3; TRBD1 is a possible D gene (6 bases). The CDR3 is made up of 15 amino acids. Looked up from germline, CDR1 is MNHEY and CDR2 is SMNVEV (reference sequence). V lost 5 bases, J lost 2 bases, and 14 bases lay in between. CDR3 sequence: CASSLNRVVTDTQYF. CDR3 DNA sequence: TGTGCCAGCAGTCTAAACAGGGTCGTCACAGATACGCAGTATTTT.

This clone was recorded only once. The J gene is TRBJ2-7, the V gene TRBV15; 9 bases fit TRBD1. The CDR3 is 15 amino acids. Germline CDR1 reads LNHNV; CDR2 reads YYDKDF (reference sequence). Losses at the gene ends were 5 bases for V and 0 bases for J; bases not matched to a gene: 5. The CDR3 DNA reads TGTGCCACCAGCGGATACAGGGGGCGCTCCTACGAGCAGTACTTC. It encodes CATSGYRGRSYEQYF.

The chain links TRBV5-1 to TRBJ1-3; weak D call: TRBD1 (6 bases). Trimming removed 3 bases at V and 7 bases at J, with 14 bases between. Germline V lookup: CDR1 SGHRS, CDR2 YFSETQ. This CDR3 contains 14 residues. The CDR3, as DNA: TGCGCCAGCAGCTCCTACAGGGATACGAACACCATATATTTT. Residues: CASSSYRDTNTIYF.

The chain couples TRBV29-1 to TRBJ2-1; 12 nucleotides line up with TRBD1. The J segment lost 8 bases and the V segment lost 7 bases, leaving 9 bases of the junction unmatched. Germline V CDR1 and CDR2: SQVTM, ANQGSEA. The CDR3 is 14 amino acids. Here the CDR3 reads CSEAAGTGGDEQFF. For the CDR3, the DNA is TGCAGCGAAGCCGCCGGGACAGGGGGCGATGAGCAGTTCTTC.

The chain employs TRBV5-1 and TRBJ1-2; a weak D match, TRBD1 (5 bases). V lost 7 bases to trimming and J lost 0 bases, with 22 bases between them. The CDR3 is made up of 17 amino acids. Germline V lookup: CDR1 SGHRS, CDR2 YFSETQ. In DNA form, the CDR3 reads TGCGCCAGCCAATCCGGGGGGGTCCACTATTCTAACTATGGCTACACCTTC. Protein: CASQSGGVHYSNYGYTF.

This chain uses TRBV6-5 with TRBJ2-2; D uncertain. CDR3 size: 16 residues. Between the trimmed V and J ends, which lost 0 bases and 2 bases, there was a span of 10 bases. Germline V gives CDR1 MNHEY, CDR2 SVGAGI. This CDR3 reads CASSYSGRINTGELFF. The CDR3 DNA reads TGTGCCAGCAGTTACTCCGGTCGCATCAACACCGGGGAGCTGTTTTTT.

This chain joins TRBV4-3 and TRBJ2-7; tentative D call: TRBD1 (6 bases). This CDR3 is built from 16 residues. CDR1 LGHNA and CDR2 YSLEER come from the germline V gene. Trimming cost V 1 base and J 0 bases, with 13 bases left between them. The CDR3 nucleotides are TGCGCCAGCAGCCAAGGGTGGGGGCGCCTCTCCTACGAGCAGTACTTC. Protein sequence: CASSQGWGRLSYEQYF.

The J gene is TRBJ2-5, the V gene TRBV7-2; the D gene is possibly TRBD2 (6 bases). The germline CDR1 and CDR2 sequences are SGHTA and FQGNSA. V was trimmed by 4 bases and J by 5 bases, leaving 17 bases between them. The length of the CDR3 is 15 residues. This CDR3 is CASSSYGGVEETQYF. Here the CDR3 DNA reads TGTGCCAGCAGCTCTTATGGCGGGGTGGAGGAGACCCAGTACTTC.